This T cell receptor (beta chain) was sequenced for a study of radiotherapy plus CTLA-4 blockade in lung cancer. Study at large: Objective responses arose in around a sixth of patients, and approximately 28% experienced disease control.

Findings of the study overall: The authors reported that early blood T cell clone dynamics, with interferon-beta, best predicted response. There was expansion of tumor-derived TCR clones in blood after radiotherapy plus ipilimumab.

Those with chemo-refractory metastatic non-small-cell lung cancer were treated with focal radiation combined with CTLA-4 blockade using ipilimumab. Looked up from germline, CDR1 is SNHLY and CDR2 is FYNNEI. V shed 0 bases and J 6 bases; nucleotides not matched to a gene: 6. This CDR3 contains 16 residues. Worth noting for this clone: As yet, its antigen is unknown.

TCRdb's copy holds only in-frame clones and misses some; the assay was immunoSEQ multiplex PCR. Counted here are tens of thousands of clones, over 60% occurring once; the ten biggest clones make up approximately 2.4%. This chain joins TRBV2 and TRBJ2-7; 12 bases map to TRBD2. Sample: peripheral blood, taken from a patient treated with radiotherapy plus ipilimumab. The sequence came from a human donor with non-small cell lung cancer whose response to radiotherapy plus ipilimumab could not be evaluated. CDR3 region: CASSEALQLAGGEQYF. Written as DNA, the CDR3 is TGTGCCAGCAGTGAAGCGCTTCAACTAGCGGGAGGCGAGCAGTACTTC.